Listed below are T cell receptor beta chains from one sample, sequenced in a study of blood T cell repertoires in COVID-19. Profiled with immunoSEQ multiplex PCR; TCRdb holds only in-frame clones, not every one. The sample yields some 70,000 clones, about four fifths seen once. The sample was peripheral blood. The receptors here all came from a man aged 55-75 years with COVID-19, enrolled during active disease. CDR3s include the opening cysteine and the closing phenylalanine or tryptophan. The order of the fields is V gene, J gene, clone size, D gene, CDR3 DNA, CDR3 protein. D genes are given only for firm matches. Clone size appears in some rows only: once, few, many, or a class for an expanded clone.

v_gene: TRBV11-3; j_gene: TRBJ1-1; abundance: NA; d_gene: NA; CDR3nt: TGTGCCAGCAGCCGCTTAGACAGGAAAGCTTTCTTT; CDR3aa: CASSRLDRKAFF
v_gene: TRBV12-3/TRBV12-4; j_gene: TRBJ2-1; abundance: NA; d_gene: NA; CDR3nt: TGTGCCAGCAGTTATAGCGGCGAGCAGTTCTTC; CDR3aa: CASSYSGEQFF
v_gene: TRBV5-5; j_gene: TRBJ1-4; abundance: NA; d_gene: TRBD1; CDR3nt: TGTGCCAGCAGCACGGACAGGGGGCGAGCTAATGAAAAACTGTTTTTT; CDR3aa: CASSTDRGRANEKLFF
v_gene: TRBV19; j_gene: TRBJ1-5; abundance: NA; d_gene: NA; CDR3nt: TGTGCCACCTCGACAGGCCCCTATAGCAATCAGCCCCAGCATTTT; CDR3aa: CATSTGPYSNQPQHF
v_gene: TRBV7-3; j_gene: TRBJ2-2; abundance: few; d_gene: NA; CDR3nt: TGTGCCAGCAGCCCAAACACCGGGGAGCTGTTTTTT; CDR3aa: CASSPNTGELFF
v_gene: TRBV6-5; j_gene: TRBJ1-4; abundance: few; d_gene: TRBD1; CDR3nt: TGTGCCAGCAGACTCCAGGGGGCGAATGAAAAACTGTTTTTT; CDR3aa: CASRLQGANEKLFF
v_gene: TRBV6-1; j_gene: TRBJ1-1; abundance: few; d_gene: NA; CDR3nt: TGTGCCAGCAGTGAAGCTCCAGCCAGAGGAGCTTTCTTT; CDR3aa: CASSEAPARGAFF
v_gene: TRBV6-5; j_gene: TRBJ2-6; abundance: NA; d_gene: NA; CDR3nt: TGTGCCAGCTCCACCTACTCTGGGGCCAACGTCCTGACTTTC; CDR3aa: CASSTYSGANVLTF
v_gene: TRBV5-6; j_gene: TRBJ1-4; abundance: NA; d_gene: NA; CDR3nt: TGTGCCAGCAGCTTAGGCGGGAATGAAAAACTGTTTTTT; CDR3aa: CASSLGGNEKLFF
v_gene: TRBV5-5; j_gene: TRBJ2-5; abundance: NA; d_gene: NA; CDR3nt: TGTGCCAGCAGCTTGCTGGAGGAGACCCAGTACTTC; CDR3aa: CASSLLEETQYF
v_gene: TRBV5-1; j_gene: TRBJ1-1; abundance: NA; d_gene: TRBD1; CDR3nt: TGCGCCAGCAGCTTGGTTCCGGTAGGGGGCGGCACTGAAGCTTTCTTT; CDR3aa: CASSLVPVGGGTEAFF
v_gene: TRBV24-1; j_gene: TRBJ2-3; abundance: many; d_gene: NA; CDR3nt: TGTGCCACCAGAGGGGTGGGCACAGATACGCAGTATTTT; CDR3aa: CATRGVGTDTQYF
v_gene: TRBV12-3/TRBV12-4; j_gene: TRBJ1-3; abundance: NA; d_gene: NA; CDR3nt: TGTGCCAGCAGTAACACTGGAAACACCATATATTTT; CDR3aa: CASSNTGNTIYF
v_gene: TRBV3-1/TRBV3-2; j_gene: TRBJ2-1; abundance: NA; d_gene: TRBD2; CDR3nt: TGTGCCAGCAGCCAAGATCGTAGCGGGGGGCAGTTCTTC; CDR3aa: CASSQDRSGGQFF
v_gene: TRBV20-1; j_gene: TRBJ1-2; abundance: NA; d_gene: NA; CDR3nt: TGCAGTGCGGCGGCTAACTATGGCTACACCTTC; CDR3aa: CSAAANYGYTF
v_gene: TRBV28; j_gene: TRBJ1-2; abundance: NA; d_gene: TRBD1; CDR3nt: TGTGCCAGCAGGGCCTTTGGGACAGGGAACTATGGCTACACCTTC; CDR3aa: CASRAFGTGNYGYTF
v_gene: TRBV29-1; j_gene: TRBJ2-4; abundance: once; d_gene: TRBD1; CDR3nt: TGCAGCGTTGATCCGGGACAGGGAAACATTCAGTACTTC; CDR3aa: CSVDPGQGNIQYF
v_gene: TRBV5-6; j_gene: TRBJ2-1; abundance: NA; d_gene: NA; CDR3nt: TGTGCCAGCCTAAAGCAGGGGTGGAATGAGCAGTTCTTC; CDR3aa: CASLKQGWNEQFF
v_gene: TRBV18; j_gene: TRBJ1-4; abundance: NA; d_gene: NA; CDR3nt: TGTGCCAGCTCACCACCGACGTGGGGGCAGGAAAAACTGTTTTTT; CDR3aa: CASSPPTWGQEKLFF
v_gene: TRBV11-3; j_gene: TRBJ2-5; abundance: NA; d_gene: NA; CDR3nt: TGTGCCAGCAGCTTAGCCACAGGGTCGGAAGAGACCCAGTACTTC; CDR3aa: CASSLATGSEETQYF